Below are 32 T cell receptor beta chains sequenced from a single sample in a study of blood T cell repertoires in COVID-19. Profiling relied on immunoSEQ multiplex PCR, and the TCRdb table lists in-frame clones only, not all of them. This table holds about 340,000 clones, more than 70% found once. Specimen: peripheral blood. The receptors originated from a woman aged 65 to 85 with COVID-19, enrolled during active disease.

The chain couples TRBV19 to TRBJ2-3; 8 nucleotides agree with TRBD2. From germline, CDR1 is LNHDA and CDR2 SQIVND (reference sequence). Unmatched junction bases numbered 9, after V lost 3 bases and J lost 4 bases. The CDR3 consists of 16 residues. The CDR3 reads CASSISMAGGADTQYF. In DNA, the CDR3 is TGTGCCAGTAGTATCTCTATGGCGGGGGGAGCAGATACGCAGTATTTT.

The rearrangement links TRBV10-2 to TRBJ1-2; tentatively, D is TRBD1 (6 bases). CDR3 size: 14 residues. Germline V gives CDR1 WSHSY, CDR2 SAAADI. Trimming removed 2 bases at V and 4 bases at J, with 11 bases between. CDR3 in amino acids: CASSEGNRVYGYTF. The CDR3 nucleotides read TGCGCCAGCAGTGAGGGCAACAGGGTCTATGGCTACACCTTC.

This clone showed up many times. This rearrangement joins TRBV9 to TRBJ1-2; 11 bases align to TRBD1. The J segment lost 2 bases and the V segment lost 4 bases, leaving 4 bases of the junction unmatched. Germline V gives CDR1 SGDLS, CDR2 YYNGEE. The CDR3 runs 15 residues. CDR3 region: CASSLRTGGNYGYTF. The CDR3 region has the DNA TGTGCCAGCAGCTTAAGGACAGGGGGCAACTATGGCTACACCTTC.

The chain couples TRBV6-1 to TRBJ1-5; TRBD1 might be the D (6 bases). This CDR3 is built from 16 residues. Germline lookup yields CDR1 MNHNS and CDR2 SASEGT. Trimming pared 4 bases from V and 0 bases from J, leaving 13 bases between. In DNA form, the CDR3 reads TGTGCCAGCAGTGCCCCGGGACAAAGTAGCAATCAGCCCCAGCATTTT. Its protein is CASSAPGQSSNQPQHF.

This chain links TRBV29-1 with TRBJ1-1, with no clear D. Deletions cut 3 bases from V and 4 bases from J, with 12 bases between. This CDR3 has 13 residues. From germline, CDR1 is SQVTM and CDR2 ANQGSEA. Written as DNA, the CDR3 is TGCAGCGTTGAGCAGGCGGAGGGCACTGAAGCTTTCTTT. It translates to CSVEQAEGTEAFF.

The chain carries TRBV15 and TRBJ1-1; 10 nucleotides agree with TRBD1. This CDR3 region has 13 residues. The V gene's germline CDR1 is LNHNV and CDR2 YYDKDF (reference sequence). V was pared by 3 bases and J by 7 bases, with 2 bases of the junction left unmatched. The CDR3 protein is CATSRDRGSEAFF. CDR3 coding DNA: TGTGCCACCAGCAGGGACAGGGGGAGTGAAGCTTTCTTT.

The chain carries TRBV29-1 and TRBJ2-3; unclear D gene. Per the germline V gene, CDR1 is SQVTM and CDR2 is ANQGSEA. The CDR3 loop spans 13 amino acids. Trimming removed 4 bases from V and 0 bases from J, with 8 bases in between. This CDR3 reads CSVVVRSTDTQYF. In DNA form, the CDR3 reads TGCAGCGTTGTCGTCCGTAGCACAGATACGCAGTATTTT.

The chain employs TRBV5-1 and TRBJ2-3; TRBD2 aligns across 12 bases. V lost 4 bases, J lost 0 bases, and 12 bases stayed unmatched. This CDR3 comprises 19 residues. CDR1 and CDR2 from the germline V gene are SGHRS and YFSETQ. CDR3 sequence: CASSRSVTSGGTSTDTQYF. The CDR3 DNA follows: TGCGCCAGCAGCAGATCGGTAACTAGCGGGGGGACTAGCACAGATACGCAGTATTTT.

V gene TRBV6-6 combines with J gene TRBJ1-2; a weak D match, TRBD1 (5 bases). Trimming removed 2 bases at V and 12 bases at J, with 16 bases between. This CDR3 is 13 amino acids long. The germline V gene has CDR1 MNHNY and CDR2 SVGAGI (reference sequence). The CDR3 is CASSYNQGYSDTF. The CDR3 nucleotides read TGTGCCAGCAGTTACAATCAGGGATATTCGGACACCTTC.

This rearrangement joins TRBV3-1 (or the pseudogene TRBV3-2) to TRBJ2-7, with D possibly being TRBD2 (7 bases). The germline V gene encodes CDR1 LGHDT and CDR2 YNNKEL (reference sequence). The CDR3 is 15 residues long. V was trimmed by 1 base and J by 2 bases, leaving 12 bases between them. CDR3 coding DNA: TGTGCCAGCAGCCAAGGGGGAGGGGGAACCTACGAGCAGTACTTC. It yields the protein CASSQGGGGTYEQYF.

The rearrangement uses TRBV6-6 and TRBJ2-7; TRBD1 aligns across 8 bases. Germline-derived CDR1 and CDR2 are MNHNY and SVGAGI (reference sequence). V trimming: 6 bases; J trimming: 4 bases; junction bases outside the gene matches: 11. The CDR3 contains 15 residues. The chain's CDR3 is CASSASGQVLYEQYF. The CDR3 DNA reads as TGTGCCAGCAGCGCCTCGGGACAGGTCCTATACGAGCAGTACTTC.

Remarks on this clone: The same CDR3 arises from other DNA sequences in this sample as well. The chain links TRBV5-4 to TRBJ1-2; D remains unclear. With 0 bases removed from V and 8 bases from J, the gap between germline ends came to 11 bases. Per the germline V gene, CDR1 is SGHNT and CDR2 is YYREEE (reference sequence). The CDR3 is 13 residues long. In nucleotides, the CDR3 is TGTGCCAGCAGCTTGGGCGGGTCCTACGGCTACACCTTC. Residues: CASSLGGSYGYTF.

V and J are TRBV19 and TRBJ1-3; the match to TRBD1 covers 9 bases. Per the germline V gene, CDR1 is LNHDA and CDR2 is SQIVND (reference sequence). Germline trimming cut 8 bases from V and 2 bases from J; bases unmatched to any gene: 1. The length of the CDR3 is 13 residues. CDR3 residues: CASWTGAGNTIYF. CDR3 nucleotide sequence: TGTGCCAGTTGGACAGGGGCTGGAAACACCATATATTTT.

The chain recombines TRBV10-1 with TRBJ2-2; D is uncertain. This CDR3 region has 12 residues. Per germline, CDR1 WNHNN and CDR2 SYGVQD (reference sequence). Deletions cut 7 bases from V and 3 bases from J, with 6 bases between. The CDR3 reads CASTSDTGELFF. The CDR3 nucleotides read TGCGCCAGCACTTCCGACACCGGGGAGCTGTTTTTT.

This chain uses TRBV7-9 with TRBJ2-1, with D possibly being TRBD2 (5 bases). V shed 5 bases and J shed 7 bases, with 12 bases lying between them. The CDR3 spans 13 residues. The germline gives CDR1 SEHNR, CDR2 FQNEAQ (reference sequence). CDR3 sequence (DNA): TGTGCCAGCAGCCCCTCACTAGGAAATGAGCAGTTCTTC. This codes for CASSPSLGNEQFF.

The V call is TRBV27, the J call TRBJ1-1, with D unresolved. This CDR3 contains 14 residues. Per the germline V gene, CDR1 is MNHEY and CDR2 is SMNVEV (reference sequence). V shed 5 bases and J shed 6 bases, with 16 bases lying between them. The CDR3 DNA follows: TGTGCCAGCAGTCCCCCAACAGCGAGGGCTGAAGCTTTCTTT. This encodes CASSPPTARAEAFF.

This chain connects TRBV30 to TRBJ1-4, with a possible D match to TRBD1 (5 bases). The germline CDR1 and CDR2 sequences are GTSNPN and SVGIG (reference sequence). This CDR3 is 14 amino acids long. Deletions cut 0 bases from V and 7 bases from J, with 12 bases between. This chain's CDR3 is CAWSVGGEAEKLFF. The DNA for the CDR3 is TGTGCCTGGAGTGTAGGAGGGGAGGCTGAAAAACTGTTTTTT.

CDR3 protein: CASSQDTGTSGYNEQFF. The CDR3 DNA is TGTGCCAGCAGCCAAGATACCGGGACTAGCGGATACAATGAGCAGTTCTTC. The rearrangement uses TRBV3-1 (or the pseudogene TRBV3-2) and TRBJ2-1, with 11 bases that match TRBD2. Germline V gene sequence: CDR1 LGHDT, CDR2 YNNKEL (reference sequence). Germline trimming cut 0 bases from V and 4 bases from J; bases unmatched to any gene: 5. The CDR3 is 17 residues long.

In regard to this clone: This CDR3 is also generated by other DNA sequences in the sample. The chain employs TRBV24-1 and TRBJ1-2, with 9 positions matching TRBD1. The CDR3 consists of 13 residues. The V and J ends lost 3 bases and 8 bases, in that order; junction bases with no gene match: 3. Germline CDR1 reads KGHDR; CDR2 reads SFDVKD. The CDR3: CATSDGTGNGYTF. Here the CDR3 DNA reads TGTGCCACCAGTGATGGGACAGGGAACGGCTACACCTTC.

The rearrangement links TRBV7-8 to TRBJ2-7; D ambiguous. The CDR3 loop spans 14 amino acids. Germline assignment: CDR1 SGHVS and CDR2 FQNEAQ. The V end lost 3 bases, the J end lost 2 bases, and 11 bases lay between the germline ends. The CDR3 spells CASSLTAEAYEQYF. The CDR3 nucleotides are TGTGCCAGCAGCTTGACTGCCGAGGCCTACGAGCAGTACTTC.

The V call is TRBV2, the J call TRBJ1-5, with 12 bases fitting TRBD1. The CDR3 has 15 amino acids. V trimming: 5 bases; J trimming: 6 bases; junction bases outside the gene matches: 5. Per germline, CDR1 SNHLY and CDR2 FYNNEI. As DNA, the CDR3 is TGTGCCAGCAGTCCGGGACAGGGGGCCGGTCAGCCCCAGCATTTT. Amino acid sequence: CASSPGQGAGQPQHF.

The chain's CDR3 is CASSQTENQPQHF. The CDR3 DNA reads TGTGCCAGCAGCCAGACAGAGAATCAGCCCCAGCATTTT. This chain uses TRBV6-5 with TRBJ1-5, with D possibly being TRBD1 (5 bases). The CDR3 totals 13 residues. The V gene lost 6 bases and the J gene lost 4 bases, with 10 bases spanning the gap. Germline V CDR1 and CDR2: MNHEY, SVGAGI.

The rearrangement uses TRBV30 and TRBJ1-4, with a possible D match to TRBD1 (5 bases). CDR3 size: 15 residues. The V end was cut by 0 bases, the J end by 3 bases, with 11 bases between. Germline values: CDR1 GTSNPN, CDR2 SVGIG (reference sequence). CDR3 region: CAWSVRDSSNEKLFF. The CDR3 nucleotides read TGTGCCTGGAGTGTACGTGACAGCTCTAATGAAAAACTGTTTTTT.

This chain joins TRBV20-1 and TRBJ2-1, with a possible D match to TRBD2 (5 bases). V lost 3 bases, J lost 9 bases, and 18 bases lay in between. Germline CDR1 reads DFQATT; CDR2 reads SNEGSKA (reference sequence). CDR3 length equals 14 residues. CDR3 sequence: CSASSAPGNLEQFF. Written as DNA, the CDR3 is TGCAGTGCTAGTAGCGCCCCGGGTAATCTTGAGCAGTTCTTC.

The J gene is TRBJ2-7, the V gene TRBV6-1, with D unclear. The CDR3 spans 14 residues. Germline V gene data show CDR1 as MNHNS and CDR2 as SASEGT. Trimming removed 3 bases at V and 5 bases at J, with 14 bases between. The CDR3: CASSDLWALDEQYF. In DNA form, the CDR3 reads TGTGCCAGCAGTGATTTATGGGCATTGGACGAGCAGTACTTC.

This clone was picked up one time. This chain uses TRBV7-2 with TRBJ1-2, with D perhaps TRBD1 (5 bases). Trimming removed 8 bases from V and 5 bases from J, with 15 bases in between. The germline gives CDR1 SGHTA, CDR2 FQGNSA. This CDR3 is 13 amino acids long. The CDR3 reads CASLGAGIYGYTF. Written as DNA, the CDR3 is TGTGCCAGCCTAGGGGCAGGGATATATGGCTACACCTTC.

The chain has TRBV7-9 and TRBJ1-1; the D gene is possibly TRBD1 (5 bases). Germline loops: CDR1 SEHNR, CDR2 FQNEAQ (reference sequence). CDR3 length equals 15 residues. Trimming removed 2 bases at V and 0 bases at J, with 10 bases between. CDR3 in amino acids: CASSLFRDLNTEAFF. CDR3 DNA sequence: TGTGCCAGCAGCTTATTTCGGGACTTGAACACTGAAGCTTTCTTT. The variable domain in full, with the rest retrieved from reference TRBV7-9 and TRBJ1-1, is DTGVSQNPRHKITKRGQNVTFRCDPISEHNRLYWYRQTLGQGPEFLTYFQNEAQLEKSRLLSDRFSAERPKGSFSTLEIQRTEQGDSAMYLCASSLFRDLNTEAFFGQGTRLTVV.

V gene TRBV10-2 combines with J gene TRBJ2-5, with 8 bases lining up with TRBD2. After removal of 3 bases from V and 1 base from J, the junction contained 4 bases not matched to a gene. Germline V gene lookup returns CDR1 WSHSY and CDR2 SAAADI. The CDR3 has 15 amino acids. CDR3 DNA sequence: TGCGCCAGCAGTGAAAAGCGGGGGTTCCAAGAGACCCAGTACTTC. Its translation: CASSEKRGFQETQYF.

V is TRBV7-9 and J is TRBJ1-1, with TRBD1 matching 9 bases. V dropped 3 bases and J dropped 0; count of bases not matched to a gene: 8. CDR1 and CDR2 (germline): SEHNR, FQNEAQ (reference sequence). There are 17 residues in the CDR3. The CDR3 loop reads CASSLPRTGVMNTEAFF. For the CDR3, the DNA is TGTGCCAGCAGCTTGCCGAGGACAGGGGTTATGAACACTGAAGCTTTCTTT. Supplemented by reference TRBV7-9 and TRBJ1-1, the full variable domain reads DTGVSQNPRHKITKRGQNVTFRCDPISEHNRLYWYRQTLGQGPEFLTYFQNEAQLEKSRLLSDRFSAERPKGSFSTLEIQRTEQGDSAMYLCASSLPRTGVMNTEAFFGQGTRLTVV.

The CDR3, as DNA: TGTGCCAGCAGTTTATTTGCAGGGAACTATGGCTACACCTTC. Translation: CASSLFAGNYGYTF. The genes are TRBV28 and TRBJ1-2; D is perhaps TRBD1 (5 bases). The germline CDR1 and CDR2 sequences are MDHEN and SYDVKM. The CDR3 consists of 14 residues. V was shortened by 1 base and J by 2 bases, with 8 bases between the two germline ends.

The genes are TRBV19 and TRBJ2-7; 7 bases are a match to TRBD1. Germline-derived CDR1 and CDR2 are LNHDA and SQIVND (reference sequence). The junction had 4 bases not matched to a gene; V was cut back by 5 bases and J by 0 bases. This CDR3 has 14 amino acids. The CDR3 region has the DNA TGTGCCAGTAGTGTGACAGGGAACTCCTACGAGCAGTACTTC. This encodes CASSVTGNSYEQYF. The whole variable domain, remainder taken from reference TRBV19 and TRBJ2-7, is DGGITQSPKYLFRKEGQNVTLSCEQNLNHDAMYWYRQDPGQGLRLIYYSQIVNDFQKGDIAEGYSVSREKKESFPLTVTSAQKNPTAFYLCASSVTGNSYEQYFGPGTRLTVT.

The genes are TRBV3-1 (or the pseudogene TRBV3-2) and TRBJ2-7; TRBD2 matches at 7 bases. Per germline, CDR1 LGHDT and CDR2 YNNKEL (reference sequence). V lost 4 bases and J lost 3; bases outside the gene matches: 9. The length of the CDR3 is 15 residues. CDR3 sequence (DNA): TGTGCCAGCAGCCCCGGGACTACCCGAGGCTACGAGCAGTACTTC. Translating it yields CASSPGTTRGYEQYF.